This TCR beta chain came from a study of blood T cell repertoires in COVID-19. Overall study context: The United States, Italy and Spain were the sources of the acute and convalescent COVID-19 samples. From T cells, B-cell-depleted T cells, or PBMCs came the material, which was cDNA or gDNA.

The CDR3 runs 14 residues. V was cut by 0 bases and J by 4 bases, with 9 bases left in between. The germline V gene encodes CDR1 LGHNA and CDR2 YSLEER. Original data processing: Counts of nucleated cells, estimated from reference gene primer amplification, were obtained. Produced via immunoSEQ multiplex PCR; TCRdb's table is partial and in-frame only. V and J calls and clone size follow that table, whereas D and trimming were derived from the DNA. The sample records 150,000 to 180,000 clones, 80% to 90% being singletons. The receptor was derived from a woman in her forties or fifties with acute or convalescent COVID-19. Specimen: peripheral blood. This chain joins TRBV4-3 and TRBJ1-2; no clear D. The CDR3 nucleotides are TGCGCCAGCAGCCAAGAACGGCAGGTCTATGGCTACACCTTC. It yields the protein CASSQERQVYGYTF.